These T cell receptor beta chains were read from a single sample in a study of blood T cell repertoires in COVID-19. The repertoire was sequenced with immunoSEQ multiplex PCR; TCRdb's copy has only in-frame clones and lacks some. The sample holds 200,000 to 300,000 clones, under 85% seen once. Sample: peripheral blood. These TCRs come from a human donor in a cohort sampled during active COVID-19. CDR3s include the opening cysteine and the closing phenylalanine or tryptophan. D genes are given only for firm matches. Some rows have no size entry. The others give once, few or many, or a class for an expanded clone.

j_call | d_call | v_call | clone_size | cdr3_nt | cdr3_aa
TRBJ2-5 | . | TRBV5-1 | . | TGCGCCAGCAGCCTACGGGGGGCGGAGACCCAGTACTTC | CASSLRGAETQYF
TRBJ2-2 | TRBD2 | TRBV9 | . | TGTGCCAGCAGCGTAGAACTAGCGGGGGGGCCCGGCACCGGGGAGCTGTTTTTT | CASSVELAGGPGTGELFF
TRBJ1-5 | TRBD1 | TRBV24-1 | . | TGTGCCACCAGTGATTTGCCTCGGTGGACAGGGGCGATTTCTTCGCCCAATCAGCCCCAGCATTTT | CATSDLPRWTGAISSPNQPQHF
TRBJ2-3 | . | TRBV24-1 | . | TGTGCCACCAGTGATTCCTACCCTCGGGATACGCAGTATTTT | CATSDSYPRDTQYF
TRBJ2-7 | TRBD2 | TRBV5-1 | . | TGCGCCAGCAGCAAACTAGCGGGAGAGATTTACGAGCAGTACTTC | CASSKLAGEIYEQYF
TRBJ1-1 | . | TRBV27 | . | TGTGCCAGCAGTTTATTTACAGGAGAAGCTTTCTTT | CASSLFTGEAFF
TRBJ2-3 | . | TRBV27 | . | TGTGCCAGCAGTTTCAGGTGGGAGACAGATACGCAGTATTTT | CASSFRWETDTQYF
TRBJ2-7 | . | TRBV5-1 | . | TGCGCCAGCAGCTTGGCCCAAAGGACAGACTCCTACGAGCAGTACTTC | CASSLAQRTDSYEQYF
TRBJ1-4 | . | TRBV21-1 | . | TGTGCCAGCAGCAAAGAATATGGACAGCCGAAGGGGGAAAAACTGTTTTTT | CASSKEYGQPKGEKLFF
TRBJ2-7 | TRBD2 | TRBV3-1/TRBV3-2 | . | TGTGCCAGCAGCCAACCCCGGGGGGGGGCAACAGTTGAGCAGTACTTC | CASSQPRGGATVEQYF
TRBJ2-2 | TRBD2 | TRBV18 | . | TGTGCCAGCTCATCGGGACTAGTGGCGACCGGGGAGCTGTTTTTT | CASSSGLVATGELFF
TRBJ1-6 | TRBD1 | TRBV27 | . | TGTGCCAGCAGTTTATCCCCACCGGGACAGGGGGCAAGGAATTCACCCCTCCACTTT | CASSLSPPGQGARNSPLHF
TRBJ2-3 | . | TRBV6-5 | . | TGTGCCAGCAGGGTAGCCTGGAGCACAGATACGCAGTATTTT | CASRVAWSTDTQYF
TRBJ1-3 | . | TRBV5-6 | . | TGTGCCAGCAGCTTGGCAGGGCCCGGAAACACCATATATTTT | CASSLAGPGNTIYF
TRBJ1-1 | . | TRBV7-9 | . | TGTGCCAGCAGCTTAGGGGCAGGGATGAACACTGAAGCTTTCTTT | CASSLGAGMNTEAFF
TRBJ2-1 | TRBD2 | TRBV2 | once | TGTGCCAGCAGTGACCCCCTAGCGGGACTATCCAATGAGCAGTTCTTC | CASSDPLAGLSNEQFF
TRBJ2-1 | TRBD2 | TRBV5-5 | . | TGTGCCAGCAGCCCGGGGACTATCGGGAGCTTTGAGCAGTTCTTC | CASSPGTIGSFEQFF
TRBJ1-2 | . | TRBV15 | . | TGTGCCACCAGCAGAGGGACAAAAACTAACTATGGCTACACCTTC | CATSRGTKTNYGYTF
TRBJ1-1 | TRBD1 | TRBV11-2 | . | TGTGCCAGCAGCTCCCAGACAGGGGGCACTGAAGCTTTCTTT | CASSSQTGGTEAFF
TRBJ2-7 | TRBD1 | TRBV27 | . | TGTGCCAGCAGCCGACAGGGGTGGTCCTACGAGCAGTACTTC | CASSRQGWSYEQYF
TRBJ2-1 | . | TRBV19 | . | TGTGCCAGTAGTTACGGACAGATCAACAATGAGCAGTTCTTC | CASSYGQINNEQFF
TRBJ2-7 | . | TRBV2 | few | TGTGCCAGCAGTGGGACTGCCGGGGTAAGCGAGCAGTACTTC | CASSGTAGVSEQYF
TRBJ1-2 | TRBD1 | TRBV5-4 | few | TGTGCCAGCAGCTTGTTGACCCTTGGGACAGGGGATAATGGCTACACCTTC | CASSLLTLGTGDNGYTF
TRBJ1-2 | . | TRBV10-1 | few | TGCGCCAGCAGCCTCGGCAGGAACTATGGCTACACCTTC | CASSLGRNYGYTF
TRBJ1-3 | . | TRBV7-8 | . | TGTGCCAGCGGACAGAGGGGCTCTGGAAACACCATATATTTT | CASGQRGSGNTIYF
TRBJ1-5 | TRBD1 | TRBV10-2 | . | TGCGCCAGCAGTGAGTCTACAGGGGATCAGCCCCAGCATTTT | CASSESTGDQPQHF
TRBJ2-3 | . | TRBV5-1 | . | TGCGCCAGCAGCTTGAACGGTAATTCAGATACGCAGTATTTT | CASSLNGNSDTQYF
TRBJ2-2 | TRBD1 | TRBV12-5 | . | TGTGCTAGTGGTCCGCGGACAGGGGAGAACACCGGGGAGCTGTTTTTT | CASGPRTGENTGELFF
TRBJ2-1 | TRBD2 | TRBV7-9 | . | TGTGCCAGCAGCTCCTCCGGGACTACGAATGAGCAGTTCTTC | CASSSSGTTNEQFF
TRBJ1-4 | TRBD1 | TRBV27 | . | TGTGCCAGCAGTTTATCGCCTCCCGGGACAGGGAATGAAAAACTGTTTTTT | CASSLSPPGTGNEKLFF
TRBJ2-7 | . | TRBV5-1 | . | TGCGCCAGCAGCTTGGCGGCGGCCTTTGGTGGCTACGAGCAGTACTTC | CASSLAAAFGGYEQYF
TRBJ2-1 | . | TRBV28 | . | TGTGCCAGCAGTTATGGGGGTCGGGGGACGGATGAGCAGTTCTTC | CASSYGGRGTDEQFF
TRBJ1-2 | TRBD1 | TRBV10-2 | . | TGCGCCAGCAGAGATGGACAGGGCCCCGGCTATGGCTACACCTTC | CASRDGQGPGYGYTF
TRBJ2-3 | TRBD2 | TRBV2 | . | TGTGCCAGCAGTGAAAGGACTAGCGGGGTCACAGATACGCAGTATTTT | CASSERTSGVTDTQYF
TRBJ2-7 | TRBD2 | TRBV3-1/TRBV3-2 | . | TGTGCCAGCGGTTTTAGCGGGGGCGACGAGCAGTACTTC | CASGFSGGDEQYF
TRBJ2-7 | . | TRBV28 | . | TGTGCCAGCAGTTCCCCTCCCGCGACCTACGAGCAGTACTTC | CASSSPPATYEQYF
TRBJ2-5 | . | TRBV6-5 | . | TGTGCCAGCAGTTATCAGAGGGAGACCCAGTACTTC | CASSYQRETQYF
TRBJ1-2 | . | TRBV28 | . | TGTGCCAGCAGGGGTCAAGGGGCGCTGTCCTATGGCTACACCTTC | CASRGQGALSYGYTF
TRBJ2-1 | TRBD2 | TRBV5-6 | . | TGTGCCAGCAGCTTACTAGCGAGCTTCTACAATGAGCAGTTCTTC | CASSLLASFYNEQFF
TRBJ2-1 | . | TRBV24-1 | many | TGTGCCACGGGCGAGATGAACAATGAGCAGTTCTTC | CATGEMNNEQFF
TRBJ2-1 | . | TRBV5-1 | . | TGCGCCAGCAGCTTGGCCGAGCGGCCTTACAATGAGCAGTTCTTC | CASSLAERPYNEQFF
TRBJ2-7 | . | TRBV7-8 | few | TGTGCCAGCAGCTCGTTCCCAGGGGACTACGAGCAGTACTTC | CASSSFPGDYEQYF
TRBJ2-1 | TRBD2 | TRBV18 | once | TGTGCCAGCTCACCACCGAGTAGCGGGGGGGGATACAATGAGCAGTTCTTC | CASSPPSSGGGYNEQFF
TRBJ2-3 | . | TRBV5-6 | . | TGTGCCAGCAGCTCGCCGGTCCGTCCCGGCACAGATACGCAGTATTTT | CASSSPVRPGTDTQYF
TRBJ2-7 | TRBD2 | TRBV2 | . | TGTGCCAGCAGTGGGACTAGCGGGTTCTACGAGCAGTACTTC | CASSGTSGFYEQYF
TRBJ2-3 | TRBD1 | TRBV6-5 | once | TGTGCCAGCAGGAAGACAGGGGTTAGCACAGATACGCAGTATTTT | CASRKTGVSTDTQYF
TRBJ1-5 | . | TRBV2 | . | TGTGCCAGCAGTAATTACGACTTCCCGGGAGGTAGCAATCAGCCCCAGCATTTT | CASSNYDFPGGSNQPQHF
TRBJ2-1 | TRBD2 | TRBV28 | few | TGTGCCAGCAGTTTTTTGTCGGCGGGAGATGATGAGCAGTTCTTC | CASSFLSAGDDEQFF
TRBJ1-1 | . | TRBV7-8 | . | TGTGCCAGCAGCGCTTCCGGGGGGGCAAACACTGAAGCTTTCTTT | CASSASGGANTEAFF
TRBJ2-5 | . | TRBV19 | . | TGTGCCAGTAACCTCAGGGGGGAATCGACCCAGTACTTC | CASNLRGESTQYF
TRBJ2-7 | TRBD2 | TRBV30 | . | TGTGCCTGGAGCTCAGGGAGGGACGAGCAGTACTTC | CAWSSGRDEQYF
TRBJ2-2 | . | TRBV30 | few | TGTGCCTGGACCATCGGACTGGGGACCGGGGAGCTGTTTTTT | CAWTIGLGTGELFF
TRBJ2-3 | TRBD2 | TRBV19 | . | TGTGCCAGTAGTACCCCTAGCGGGAGTTCCGATACGCAGTATTTT | CASSTPSGSSDTQYF
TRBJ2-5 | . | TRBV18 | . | TGTGCCAGCTCACCCTCCGAGAGCGGAGAGACCCAGTACTTC | CASSPSESGETQYF
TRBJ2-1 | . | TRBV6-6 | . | TGTGCCAGCAGCCGACCCATAGATGGCTACAATGAGCAGTTCTTC | CASSRPIDGYNEQFF
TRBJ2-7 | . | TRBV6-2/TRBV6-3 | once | TGTGCCAGCAGTTACACTCGGACAATGTACTACGAGCAGTACTTC | CASSYTRTMYYEQYF
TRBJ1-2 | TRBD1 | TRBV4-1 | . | TGCGCCAGCAGCTTACCCGGGACAGGGCTAGGCTACACCTTC | CASSLPGTGLGYTF
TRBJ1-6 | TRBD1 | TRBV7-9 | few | TGTGCCAGCAGCCAGGGACAGCAGAATTCACCCCTCCACTTT | CASSQGQQNSPLHF
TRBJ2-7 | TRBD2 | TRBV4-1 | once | TGCGCCAGCAGCCAAGATCGACTAGCCGACTACGAGCAGTACTTC | CASSQDRLADYEQYF